The 7 T cell receptor beta chains below all came from one sample that was sequenced in a study of T cells in Graves' hyperthyroidism and ophthalmopathy. RNA transcripts served as the template for amplifying TCR beta CDR3 regions. The TCR CDR3 was amplified in a first-round RT-PCR using the HTBI primer set. TCRdb reanalysed the multiplex PCR reads using MiXCR and keeps one entry per CDR3 protein. The sample has about 420,000 distinct CDR3 sequences, about a sixth seen once. Sequences were obtained from blood. These receptors came from a woman between 18 and 29 years old with Graves' hyperthyroidism.

In this sample, this clonotype turned up many times. CDR3 coding DNA: TGTGCCAGCAGTTCGAACCAACTAGCGGGGTTCTACGAGCAGTACTTC. Translated, it gives CASSSNQLAGFYEQYF. This chain links TRBV6-2 or TRBV6-3 with TRBJ2-7; 10 bases match TRBD2. The CDR3 contains 16 residues. CDR1 and CDR2 from the germline V gene are MNHEY and SVGEGT. J was trimmed by 3 bases and V by 4 bases; bases with no gene match: 9.

This clonotype was seen at least ten times. This chain uses TRBV12-5 with TRBJ1-1; D unresolved. Germline V gene sequence: CDR1 LGHNT, CDR2 FRNRAP. V lost 3 bases, J lost 0 bases, and 2 bases lay in between. The CDR3 is 12 amino acids. In nucleotides, the CDR3 is TGTGCTAGTGGTTTTGTGAACACTGAAGCTTTCTTT. This gives the protein CASGFVNTEAFF.

This clonotype occurred many times. The genes are TRBV12-3 or TRBV12-4 and TRBJ2-1, with D hard to call. The CDR3 loop spans 12 amino acids. The ends were cut back, 0 bases at V and 6 bases at J, with 3 bases in the middle. For the CDR3, the DNA is TGTGCCAGCAGTTTAGCCTTCAATGAGCAGTTCTTC. Its translation: CASSLAFNEQFF.

This clonotype was recorded many times. The chain recombines TRBV30 with TRBJ2-3; 9 bases align to TRBD1. After removal of 3 bases from V and 2 bases from J, the junction contained 6 bases not matched to a gene. The CDR3 loop spans 15 amino acids. CDR1 and CDR2 from the germline V gene are GTSNPN and SVGIG (reference sequence). The CDR3 region is CAWRKIQGATDTQYF. The DNA of the CDR3 is TGTGCCTGGAGGAAGATACAGGGGGCCACAGATACGCAGTATTTT.

The sample holds many counts of this clonotype. The rearrangement uses TRBV20-1 and TRBJ2-1; TRBD2 matches at 7 bases. V lost 0 bases and J lost 3; bases outside the gene matches: 5. The CDR3 covers 15 residues. Germline V gene sequence: CDR1 DFQATT, CDR2 SNEGSKA (reference sequence). CDR3 sequence reads: CSARDGSSGYNEQFF. The CDR3 DNA sequence: TGCAGTGCTAGAGATGGATCTAGCGGCTACAATGAGCAGTTCTTC.

This clonotype has at least ten counts. The rearrangement links TRBV7-9 to TRBJ2-3; a weak D match, TRBD2 (6 bases). CDR1 and CDR2 (germline): SEHNR, FQNEAQ (reference sequence). CDR3 length: 20 residues. With 1 base removed from V and 0 bases from J, the gap between germline ends came to 23 bases. CDR3 DNA sequence: TGTGCCAGCAGCTTAGTTATCGGGAGTGGGCAATTAAGTAGCACAGATACGCAGTATTTT. Its translation: CASSLVIGSGQLSSTDTQYF.

This clonotype was seen many times. The J gene is TRBJ2-5, the V gene TRBV6-2 or TRBV6-3; D is possibly TRBD1 (5 bases). V was clipped by 0 bases and J by 1 base, with 12 bases between them. This CDR3 spans 16 amino acids. Germline V gene data show CDR1 as MNHEY and CDR2 as SVGEGT. The CDR3 loop is CASSYSRGHSQETQYF. The CDR3 bases are TGTGCCAGCAGTTACTCCCGCGGACACTCCCAAGAGACCCAGTACTTC.